This TCR beta chain was sequenced during a study of shared clonotypes between healthy human individuals. Whole-study findings and limits: There were few donors, and this limited the genetic and exposure-history diversity represented. Clonotype sharing among donors likely depends on sequencing depth.

Genomic DNA (from each subset) was split evenly across several immunoSEQ plates. The authors ran unsorted PBMC replicate PCRs on 250 to 350 ng DNA, about 31,000 T cell genomes. Assay used: immunoSEQ multiplex PCR; TCRdb lists only in-frame clones, some missing. The sample lists approximately 470,000 clones, 81% seen once, with 9.5% to 15% in the top ten. For this clone: Its antigen is unknown.

The clonotype was recovered from a woman between 40 and 55 years old in good health. Some clones in this sample may be carry-over from other donors' samples. The sequenced material came from PBMCs.

CDR3 region: CASSHRIGYEQYF. DNA for the CDR3: TGCGCCAGCAGCCACCGAATAGGATACGAGCAGTACTTC. This chain joins TRBV4-1 and TRBJ2-7; the D is unclear. The germline V gene encodes CDR1 MGHRA and CDR2 YSYEKL. The CDR3 has 13 residues. V lost 3 bases to trimming and J lost 4 bases, with 10 bases between them.